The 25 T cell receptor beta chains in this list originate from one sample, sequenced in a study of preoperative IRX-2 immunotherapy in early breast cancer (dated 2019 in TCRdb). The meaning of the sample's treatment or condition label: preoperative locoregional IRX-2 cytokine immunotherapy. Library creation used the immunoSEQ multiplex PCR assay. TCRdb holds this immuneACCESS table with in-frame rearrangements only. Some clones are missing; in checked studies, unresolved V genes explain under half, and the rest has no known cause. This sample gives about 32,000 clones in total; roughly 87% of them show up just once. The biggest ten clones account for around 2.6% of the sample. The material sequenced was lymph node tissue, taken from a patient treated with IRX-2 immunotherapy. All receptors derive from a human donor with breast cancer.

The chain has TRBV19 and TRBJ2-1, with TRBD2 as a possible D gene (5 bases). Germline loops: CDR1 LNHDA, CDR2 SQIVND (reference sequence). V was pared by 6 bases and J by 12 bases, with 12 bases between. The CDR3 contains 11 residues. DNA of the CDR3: TGTGCCAGTAGGGGAGAGGGCTCGCAGTTCTTC. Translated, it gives CASRGEGSQFF.

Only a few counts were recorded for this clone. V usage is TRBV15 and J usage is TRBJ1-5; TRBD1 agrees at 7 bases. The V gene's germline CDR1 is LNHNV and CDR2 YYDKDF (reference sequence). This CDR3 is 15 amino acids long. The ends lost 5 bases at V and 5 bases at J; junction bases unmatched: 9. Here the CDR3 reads CATSSRQGGDQPQHF. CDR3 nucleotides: TGTGCCACCAGCTCCCGACAGGGAGGGGATCAGCCCCAGCATTTT. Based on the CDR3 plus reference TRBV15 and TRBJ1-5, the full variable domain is DAMVIQNPRYQVTQFGKPVTLSCSQTLNHNVMYWYQQKSSQAPKLLFHYYDKDFNNEADTPDNFQSRRPNTSFCFLDIRSPGLGDTAMYLCATSSRQGGDQPQHFGDGTRLSIL.

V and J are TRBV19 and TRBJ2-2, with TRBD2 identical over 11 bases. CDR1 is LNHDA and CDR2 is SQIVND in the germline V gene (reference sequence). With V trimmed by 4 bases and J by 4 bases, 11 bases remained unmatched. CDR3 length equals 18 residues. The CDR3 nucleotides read TGTGCCAGTAGTAAGGGACTAGCGGATACTTTTGGCACCGGGGAGCTGTTTTTT. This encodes CASSKGLADTFGTGELFF.

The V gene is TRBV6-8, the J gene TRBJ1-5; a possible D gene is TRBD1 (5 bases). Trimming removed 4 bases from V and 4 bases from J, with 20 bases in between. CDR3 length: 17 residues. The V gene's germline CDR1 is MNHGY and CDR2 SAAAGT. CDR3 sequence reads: CASSLGGPGRTNQPQHF. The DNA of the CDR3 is TGTGCCAGCAGTTTGGGGGGACCGGGACGGACAAATCAGCCCCAGCATTTT.

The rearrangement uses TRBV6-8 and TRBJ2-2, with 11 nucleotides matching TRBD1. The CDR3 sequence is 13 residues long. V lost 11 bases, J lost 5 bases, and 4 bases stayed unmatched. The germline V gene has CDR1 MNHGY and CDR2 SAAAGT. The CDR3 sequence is CAGQGAWTGELFF. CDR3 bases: TGTGCCGGACAGGGGGCGTGGACCGGGGAGCTGTTTTTT.

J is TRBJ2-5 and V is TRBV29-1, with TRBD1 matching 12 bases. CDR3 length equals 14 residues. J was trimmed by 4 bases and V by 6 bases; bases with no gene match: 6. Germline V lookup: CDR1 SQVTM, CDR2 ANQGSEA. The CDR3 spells CSVGWDRGRETQYF. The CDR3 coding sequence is TGCAGCGTCGGATGGGACAGGGGGCGAGAGACCCAGTACTTC.

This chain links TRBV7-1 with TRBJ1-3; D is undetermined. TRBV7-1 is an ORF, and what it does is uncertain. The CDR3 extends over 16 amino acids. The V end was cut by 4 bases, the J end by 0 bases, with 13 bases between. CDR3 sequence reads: CASSFGKTYSGNTIYF. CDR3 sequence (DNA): TGTGCCAGCAGCTTCGGCAAGACCTACTCTGGAAACACCATATATTTT.

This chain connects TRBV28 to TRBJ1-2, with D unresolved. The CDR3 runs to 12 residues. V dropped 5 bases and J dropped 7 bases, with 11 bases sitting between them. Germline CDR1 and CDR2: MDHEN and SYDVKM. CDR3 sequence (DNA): TGTGCCAGCAGTCAGAGATTCCGTGGCTACACCTTC. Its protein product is CASSQRFRGYTF.

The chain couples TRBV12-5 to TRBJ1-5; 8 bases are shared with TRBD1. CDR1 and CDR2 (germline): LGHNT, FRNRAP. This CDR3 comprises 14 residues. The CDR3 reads CASTVTGGNQPQHF. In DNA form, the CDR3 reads TGTGCCAGCACCGTGACAGGGGGCAATCAGCCCCAGCATTTT.

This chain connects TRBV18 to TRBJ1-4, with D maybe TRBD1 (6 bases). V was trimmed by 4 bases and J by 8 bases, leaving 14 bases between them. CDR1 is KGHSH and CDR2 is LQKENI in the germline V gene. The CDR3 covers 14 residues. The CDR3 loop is CASSRRGLEEKLFF. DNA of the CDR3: TGTGCCAGCTCACGAAGGGGGTTAGAAGAAAAACTGTTTTTT. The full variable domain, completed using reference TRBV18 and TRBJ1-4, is NAGVMQNPRHLVRRRGQEARLRCSPMKGHSHVYWYRQLPEEGLKFMVYLQKENIIDESGMPKERFSAEFPKEGPSILRIQQVVRGDSAAYFCASSRRGLEEKLFFGSGTQLSVL.

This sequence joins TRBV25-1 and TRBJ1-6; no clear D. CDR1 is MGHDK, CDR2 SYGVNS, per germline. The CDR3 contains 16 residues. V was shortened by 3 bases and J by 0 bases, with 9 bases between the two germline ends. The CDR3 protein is CASSDPRDSYNSPLHF. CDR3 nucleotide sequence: TGTGCCAGCAGTGACCCACGGGACTCCTATAATTCACCCCTCCACTTT.

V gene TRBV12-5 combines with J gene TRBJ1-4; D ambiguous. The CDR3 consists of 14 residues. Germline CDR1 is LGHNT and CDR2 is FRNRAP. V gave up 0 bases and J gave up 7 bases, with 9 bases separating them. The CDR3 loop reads CASGLVRKLEKLFF. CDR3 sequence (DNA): TGTGCTAGTGGTTTGGTGCGGAAGCTTGAAAAACTGTTTTTT.

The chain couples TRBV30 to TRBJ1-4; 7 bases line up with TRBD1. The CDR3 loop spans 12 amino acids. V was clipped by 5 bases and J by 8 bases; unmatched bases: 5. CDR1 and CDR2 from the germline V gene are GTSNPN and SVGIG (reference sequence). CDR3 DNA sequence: TGTGCCTGGTCGGCAGGGGGAGAAAAACTGTTTTTT. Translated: CAWSAGGEKLFF.

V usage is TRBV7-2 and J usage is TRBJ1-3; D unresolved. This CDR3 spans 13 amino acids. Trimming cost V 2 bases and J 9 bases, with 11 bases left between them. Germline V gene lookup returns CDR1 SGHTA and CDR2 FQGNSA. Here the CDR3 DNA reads TGTGCCAGCAGCTTAAACAGCCGAGGCACCATATATTTT. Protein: CASSLNSRGTIYF.

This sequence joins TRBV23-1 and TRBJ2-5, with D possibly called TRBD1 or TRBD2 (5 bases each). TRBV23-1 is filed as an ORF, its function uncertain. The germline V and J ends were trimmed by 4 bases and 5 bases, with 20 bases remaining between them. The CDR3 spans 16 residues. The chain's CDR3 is CASSLSAGSPGETQYF. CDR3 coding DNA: TGCGCCAGCAGTCTTTCGGCAGGGAGCCCGGGGGAGACCCAGTACTTC.

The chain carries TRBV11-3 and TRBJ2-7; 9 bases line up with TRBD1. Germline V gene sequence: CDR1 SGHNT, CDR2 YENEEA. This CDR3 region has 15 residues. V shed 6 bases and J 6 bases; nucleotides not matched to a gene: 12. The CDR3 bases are TGTGCCAGCAGTTTTTCGTCCGGGACAGGGCCCGAGCAGTACTTC. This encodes CASSFSSGTGPEQYF.

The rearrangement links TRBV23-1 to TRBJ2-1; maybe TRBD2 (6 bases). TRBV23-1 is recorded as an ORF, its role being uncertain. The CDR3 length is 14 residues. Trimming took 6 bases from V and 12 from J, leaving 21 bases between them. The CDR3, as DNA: TGCGCCAGCAGCCAAGATACCCGGGGAGGATGGCAGTTCTTC. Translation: CASSQDTRGGWQFF.

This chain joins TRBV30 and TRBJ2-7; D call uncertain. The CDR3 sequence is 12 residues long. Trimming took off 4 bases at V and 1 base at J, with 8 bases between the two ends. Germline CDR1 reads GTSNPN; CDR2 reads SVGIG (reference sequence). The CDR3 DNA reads TGTGCCTGGAATAAGGAGTCCTACGAGCAGTACTTC. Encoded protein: CAWNKESYEQYF.

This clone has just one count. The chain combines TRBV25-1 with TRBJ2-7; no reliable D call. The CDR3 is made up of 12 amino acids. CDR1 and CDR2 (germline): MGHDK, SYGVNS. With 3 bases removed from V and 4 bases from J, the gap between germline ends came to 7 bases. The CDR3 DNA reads TGTGCCAGCAGTGAGAATGGGTACGAGCAGTACTTC. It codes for CASSENGYEQYF.

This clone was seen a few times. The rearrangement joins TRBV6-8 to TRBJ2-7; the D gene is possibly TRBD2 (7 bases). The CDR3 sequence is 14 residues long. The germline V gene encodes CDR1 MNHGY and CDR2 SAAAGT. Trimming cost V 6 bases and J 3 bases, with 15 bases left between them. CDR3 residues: CASREGGHRYEQYF. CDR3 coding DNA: TGTGCCAGCAGGGAGGGGGGGCACCGCTACGAGCAGTACTTC.

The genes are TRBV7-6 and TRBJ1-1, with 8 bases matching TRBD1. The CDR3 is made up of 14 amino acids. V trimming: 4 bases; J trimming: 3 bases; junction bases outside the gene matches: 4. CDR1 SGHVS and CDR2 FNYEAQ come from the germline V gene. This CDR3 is CASSYRGVDTEAFF. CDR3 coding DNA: TGTGCCAGCAGCTACAGGGGGGTCGACACTGAAGCTTTCTTT.

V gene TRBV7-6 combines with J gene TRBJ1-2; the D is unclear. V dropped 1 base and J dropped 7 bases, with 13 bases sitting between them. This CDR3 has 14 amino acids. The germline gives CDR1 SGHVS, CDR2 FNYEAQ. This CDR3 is CASSLDMRASGYTF. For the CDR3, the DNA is TGTGCCAGCAGCTTAGATATGAGGGCCAGTGGCTACACCTTC.

CDR3 coding DNA: TGTGCCAGCAGTTTAGAACTGAACTATGGCTACACCTTC. The encoded protein is CASSLELNYGYTF. The gene calls are TRBV28 and TRBJ1-2; D is unclear. Germline V gives CDR1 MDHEN, CDR2 SYDVKM. V lost 2 bases and J lost 2, with 6 bases in between. The CDR3 consists of 13 residues.

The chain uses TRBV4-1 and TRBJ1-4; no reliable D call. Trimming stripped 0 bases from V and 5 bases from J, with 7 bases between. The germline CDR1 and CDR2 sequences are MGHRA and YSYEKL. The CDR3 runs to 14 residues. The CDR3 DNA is TGCGCCAGCAGCCAAGACCTACAGAATGAAAAACTGTTTTTT. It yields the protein CASSQDLQNEKLFF.

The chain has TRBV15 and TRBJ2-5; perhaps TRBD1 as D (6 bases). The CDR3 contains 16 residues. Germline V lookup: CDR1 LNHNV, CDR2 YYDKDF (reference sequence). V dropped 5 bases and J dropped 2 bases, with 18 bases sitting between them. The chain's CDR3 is CATSDELAGDQETQYF. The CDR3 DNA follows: TGTGCCACCAGCGACGAGCTAGCAGGGGATCAAGAGACCCAGTACTTC.